Below are 27 T cell receptor beta chains sequenced from a single sample in a study of PD-L1 blockade in urothelial cancer. The protocol was immunoSEQ multiplex PCR, while the TCRdb copy is restricted to in-frame clones and leaves out a portion. The repertoire holds about 76,000 clones, with approximately 81% as singletons. Source: PBMCs, taken around atezolizumab (anti-PD-L1) treatment. The receptors were gathered from a man between 65 and 85 years old with urothelial cancer.

This chain links TRBV30 with TRBJ1-3; D is uncertain. The CDR3 has 16 residues. Germline V CDR1 and CDR2: GTSNPN, SVGIG (reference sequence). Trimming removed 3 bases from V and 2 bases from J, with 17 bases in between. CDR3 sequence reads: CAWSARRALAGNTIYF. In nucleotides, the CDR3 is TGTGCCTGGAGCGCAAGGAGGGCTTTGGCTGGAAACACCATATATTTT.

The J gene is TRBJ2-1, the V gene TRBV19, with 11 positions matching TRBD2. CDR3 size: 15 residues. After removal of 5 bases from V and 2 bases from J, the junction contained 2 bases not matched to a gene. Germline V gene sequence: CDR1 LNHDA, CDR2 SQIVND (reference sequence). CDR3 region: CASSATSGAYNEQFF. CDR3 coding DNA: TGTGCCAGTAGTGCGACTAGCGGGGCCTACAATGAGCAGTTCTTC.

V gene TRBV5-6 combines with J gene TRBJ2-7; D possibly corresponds to TRBD1 (5 bases). V was pared by 2 bases and J by 0 bases, with 18 bases between. This CDR3 contains 17 residues. Germline CDR1 reads SGHDT; CDR2 reads YYEEEE. CDR3 bases: TGTGCCAGCAGCTTAATGACAGTAGGATTCAGCTCCTACGAGCAGTACTTC. This translates into CASSLMTVGFSSYEQYF.

This rearrangement joins TRBV10-2 to TRBJ1-5; 7 positions match TRBD1. The CDR3 loop spans 15 amino acids. V lost 5 bases to trimming and J lost 3 bases; unmatched junction nucleotides: 7. Looked up from germline, CDR1 is WSHSY and CDR2 is SAAADI. CDR3 bases: TGCGCCAGCAGTAGACAGGGTTTGGCCAATCAGCCCCAGCATTTT. Its protein is CASSRQGLANQPQHF.

The chain employs TRBV5-5 and TRBJ1-2; D is ambiguous. Trimming removed 0 bases from V and 1 base from J, with 7 bases in between. CDR1 is SGHKS, CDR2 YYEKEE, per germline (reference sequence). This CDR3 has 14 residues. The DNA for the CDR3 is TGTGCCAGCAGCTTGGCGGTCCTTAACTATGGCTACACCTTC. Translated, it gives CASSLAVLNYGYTF.

The genes are TRBV28 and TRBJ1-2; D may be TRBD1 (5 bases). The germline gives CDR1 MDHEN, CDR2 SYDVKM. Trimming left V 6 bases short and J 4 bases short, with 18 bases between. The CDR3 has 15 residues. The CDR3, as DNA: TGTGCCAGCAGCCCCTTTTTGGGGGGGTCCTATGGCTACACCTTC. This translates into CASSPFLGGSYGYTF.

The rearrangement joins TRBV19 to TRBJ2-3; D might be TRBD2 (5 bases). Trimming removed 3 bases from V and 4 bases from J, with 11 bases in between. The CDR3 extends over 14 amino acids. Germline V gene sequence: CDR1 LNHDA, CDR2 SQIVND (reference sequence). CDR3 loop: CASSIGGVADTQYF. The DNA of the CDR3 is TGTGCCAGTAGTATTGGAGGTGTGGCAGATACGCAGTATTTT.

The chain is built from TRBV27 and TRBJ2-7; 15 positions match TRBD2. V gave up 3 bases and J gave up 5 bases; unmatched junction bases: 14. The CDR3 spans 19 residues. Germline V gene sequence: CDR1 MNHEY, CDR2 SMNVEV (reference sequence). This CDR3 reads CASSFRRTSGRASIDEQYF. CDR3 coding DNA: TGTGCCAGCAGTTTTCGGCGGACTAGCGGGAGGGCTAGTATCGACGAGCAGTACTTC.

This CDR3 is CASSMGTSGRADTQYF. The CDR3 nucleotides are TGTGCCAGTAGTATGGGGACTAGCGGGAGGGCAGATACGCAGTATTTT. V is TRBV19 and J is TRBJ2-3; 16 positions match TRBD2. J was trimmed by 4 bases and V by 3 bases; bases with no gene match: 1. Germline V gene data show CDR1 as LNHDA and CDR2 as SQIVND (reference sequence). The CDR3 has 16 amino acids. The complete variable domain, with remaining parts taken from reference TRBV19 and TRBJ2-3, reads DGGITQSPKYLFRKEGQNVTLSCEQNLNHDAMYWYRQDPGQGLRLIYYSQIVNDFQKGDIAEGYSVSREKKESFPLTVTSAQKNPTAFYLCASSMGTSGRADTQYFGPGTRLTVL.

The rearrangement links TRBV6-6 to TRBJ2-5; D unresolved. V was pared by 7 bases and J by 2 bases, with 11 bases between. Germline lookup yields CDR1 MNHNY and CDR2 SVGAGI (reference sequence). CDR3 length: 13 residues. CDR3 protein: CASKTRGQETQYF. The CDR3 DNA follows: TGTGCCAGCAAGACCCGCGGACAAGAGACCCAGTACTTC.

V gene TRBV29-1 combines with J gene TRBJ1-1; possibly TRBD1 for D (6 bases). Germline V gene lookup returns CDR1 SQVTM and CDR2 ANQGSEA. The CDR3 is 13 residues long. V was pared by 7 bases and J by 4 bases, with 16 bases between. The CDR3 spells CSAVGGGGTEAFF. DNA for the CDR3: TGCAGCGCAGTCGGGGGAGGGGGCACTGAAGCTTTCTTT.

This chain joins TRBV10-3 and TRBJ2-6; 7 bases align to TRBD2. Germline V gene lookup returns CDR1 ENHRY and CDR2 SYGVKD. CDR3 length: 14 amino acids. The junction had 7 bases not matched to a gene; V was cut back by 10 bases and J by 4 bases. CDR3 in DNA: TGTGCCACATGGGGAGGGGTCGGGGCCAACGTCCTGACTTTC. This translates into CATWGGVGANVLTF.

The rearrangement joins TRBV28 to TRBJ2-5; a possible D gene is TRBD1 (5 bases). The ends were cut back, 1 base at V and 5 bases at J, with 8 bases in the middle. The CDR3 has 13 amino acids. Germline values: CDR1 MDHEN, CDR2 SYDVKM. The CDR3 reads CASSLLHRETQYF. The CDR3 DNA sequence: TGTGCCAGCAGTTTATTGCACAGGGAGACCCAGTACTTC.

The V and J genes are TRBV2 and TRBJ2-1; D might be TRBD2 (6 bases). V gave up 1 base and J gave up 2 bases, with 9 bases separating them. The CDR3 has 15 residues. Germline CDR1 and CDR2: SNHLY and FYNNEI. CDR3: CASSEVAGPYNEQFF. Here the CDR3 DNA reads TGTGCCAGCAGTGAAGTTGCGGGACCCTACAATGAGCAGTTCTTC.

The rearrangement joins TRBV7-8 to TRBJ2-5, with 10 bases that match TRBD2. The V segment lost 1 base and the J segment 4 bases; nucleotides outside the gene matches: 9. CDR3 length: 17 amino acids. CDR1 SGHVS and CDR2 FQNEAQ come from the germline V gene. CDR3: CASSLGLLAGVLETQYF. The CDR3 nucleotides read TGTGCCAGCAGCTTAGGTTTGCTAGCGGGAGTGTTAGAGACCCAGTACTTC.

Points on this clone: This CDR3 is missing its conserved last phenylalanine or tryptophan, likely due to a read error. The chain recombines TRBV29-1 with TRBJ2-7; 7 nucleotides line up with TRBD2. The CDR3 is 12 amino acids. V shed 7 bases and J 2 bases; nucleotides not matched to a gene: 5. Germline CDR1 and CDR2: SQVTM and ANQGSEA. The chain's CDR3 is CSGGLPPYEQYL. DNA of the CDR3: TGCAGCGGGGGACTACCTCCCTACGAGCAGTACCTC.

The chain joins TRBV11-2 to TRBJ2-7; possibly TRBD2 for D (5 bases). Per germline, CDR1 SGHAT and CDR2 FQNNGV. V was clipped by 5 bases and J by 5 bases, with 10 bases between them. The CDR3 covers 12 residues. The CDR3 protein is CASSPLGDEQYF. The CDR3 DNA reads TGTGCCAGCAGCCCCCTCGGGGACGAGCAGTACTTC.

This clone was observed a single time. The gene calls are TRBV5-5 and TRBJ2-5; 8 bases are a match to TRBD1. Germline values: CDR1 SGHKS, CDR2 YYEKEE (reference sequence). Trimming removed 4 bases from V and 5 bases from J; junction bases left unmatched: 16. The CDR3 contains 17 residues. CDR3 sequence: CASSPPPRTGSSETQYF. The CDR3, as DNA: TGTGCCAGCAGCCCACCACCCCGGACAGGGTCCTCTGAGACCCAGTACTTC.

This sequence joins TRBV27 and TRBJ2-7; D is undetermined. V dropped 4 bases and J dropped 6 bases, with 7 bases sitting between them. Per the germline V gene, CDR1 is MNHEY and CDR2 is SMNVEV (reference sequence). This CDR3 has 11 residues. CDR3 sequence (DNA): TGTGCCAGCAGTTCGCGCCTCGAGCAGTACTTC. It encodes CASSSRLEQYF.

V is TRBV28 and J is TRBJ2-7; 8 nucleotides align to TRBD1. Germline V gene lookup returns CDR1 MDHEN and CDR2 SYDVKM. V was pared by 5 bases and J by 3 bases, with 9 bases of the junction left unmatched. This CDR3 is built from 15 residues. The CDR3 sequence: CASSSVMGQVYEQYF. In DNA, the CDR3 is TGTGCCAGCAGTAGCGTTATGGGACAGGTCTACGAGCAGTACTTC. The variable domain in full, with the rest retrieved from reference TRBV28 and TRBJ2-7, is DVKVTQSSRYLVKRTGEKVFLECVQDMDHENMFWYRQDPGLGLRLIYFSYDVKMKEKGDIPEGYSVSREKKERFSLILESASTNQTSMYLCASSSVMGQVYEQYFGPGTRLTVT.

The V gene is TRBV11-2, the J gene TRBJ2-7; D is possibly TRBD1 (7 bases). This CDR3 is 14 amino acids long. Trimming stripped 1 base from V and 4 bases from J, with 11 bases between. Germline V gene sequence: CDR1 SGHAT, CDR2 FQNNGV. CDR3 in amino acids: CASSLARGAYEQYF. The CDR3 nucleotides are TGTGCCAGCAGCTTAGCCAGGGGGGCTTACGAGCAGTACTTC.

V gene TRBV10-3 combines with J gene TRBJ2-7; 8 nucleotides line up with TRBD2. CDR3 length: 13 residues. Looked up from germline, CDR1 is ENHRY and CDR2 is SYGVKD. V trimming: 5 bases; J trimming: 2 bases; junction bases outside the gene matches: 2. CDR3 region: CAISSGSPYEQYF. CDR3 DNA sequence: TGTGCCATCAGTAGCGGGAGCCCCTACGAGCAGTACTTC.

The chain employs TRBV6-1 and TRBJ2-5, with 12 bases identical to TRBD2. Germline CDR1 and CDR2: MNHNS and SASEGT. The CDR3 runs 13 residues. V shed 8 bases, J shed 6 bases, and the junction held 4 bases outside the gene matches. CDR3 bases: TGTGCCAGCCGACTAGCGGGGGAACAGACCCAGTACTTC. It is translated as CASRLAGEQTQYF.

This clone was seen just once. The V gene is TRBV12-5, the J gene TRBJ2-1; the match to TRBD1 covers 7 bases. CDR1 and CDR2 from the germline V gene are LGHNT and FRNRAP. CDR3 length equals 14 residues. Germline trimming cut 10 bases from V and 2 bases from J; bases unmatched to any gene: 8. In nucleotides, the CDR3 is TGTGCTACCCAAGGGCAGGGGGCCTACAATGAGCAGTTCTTC. It translates to CATQGQGAYNEQFF.

The rearrangement uses TRBV11-2 and TRBJ2-1; 10 bases agree with TRBD2. V lost 6 bases to trimming and J lost 13 bases; unmatched junction nucleotides: 6. The V gene's germline CDR1 is SGHAT and CDR2 FQNNGV. The CDR3 spans 12 residues. The CDR3 loop is CASSPSSGSQFF. CDR3 DNA sequence: TGTGCCAGCAGTCCTTCTAGCGGGAGTCAGTTCTTC.

The chain is built from TRBV7-8 and TRBJ1-3, with 7 positions matching TRBD1. The CDR3 contains 13 residues. Germline V gene sequence: CDR1 SGHVS, CDR2 FQNEAQ. The V and J ends lost 5 bases and 7 bases, in that order; junction bases with no gene match: 5. The CDR3 protein is CASSQSTGNTIYF. The CDR3, as DNA: TGTGCCAGCAGCCAGTCGACAGGGAACACCATATATTTT.

Turning to this clone: One junction end does not reproduce the germline sequence, and a read error may be involved. This chain uses TRBV5-1 with TRBJ1-1, with D perhaps matching TRBD1 (5 bases). This CDR3 has 14 residues. Germline V lookup: CDR1 SGHRS, CDR2 YFSETQ. CDR3 sequence (DNA): TGCGCCAGCAGCTTCTCTGATGGGGGGACTGGAGCTTTCTTT. Its translation is CASSFSDGGTGAFF.